This entry lists 11 T cell receptor beta chains sequenced from one sample in a study of Ad26.COV2.S vaccination and SARS-CoV-2 variants. Generated by immunoSEQ multiplex PCR, the TCRdb table keeps only in-frame clones and is missing some. The profile covers approximately 360,000 clones, with about 83% appearing a single time and around 7.3% taken by the ten largest. Stated treatment: over 15 received Ad26.COV2.S at low or high dose, single or two shots; several received placebo; per-sample allocation not given. Samples came from day 63 after the first vaccine or placebo injection. The input for sequencing was peripheral blood, taken in a trial of Ad26.COV2.S vaccine versus placebo. The origin of the receptors is a person between 18 and 65 years old who received the Ad26.COV2.S COVID-19 vaccine or a placebo.

V and J are TRBV27 and TRBJ2-7, with D possibly being TRBD1 or TRBD2 (5 bases each). Looked up from germline, CDR1 is MNHEY and CDR2 is SMNVEV (reference sequence). Trimming took 3 bases from V and 0 from J, leaving 15 bases between them. This CDR3 comprises 16 residues. This CDR3 is CASSFSSGTYSYEQYF. The CDR3 bases are TGTGCCAGCAGTTTCTCCTCCGGGACGTACTCCTACGAGCAGTACTTC.

The J gene is TRBJ1-4, the V gene TRBV7-2, with TRBD1 matching 10 bases. J gave up 0 bases and V 6 bases, and 7 bases lay outside the gene matches. The CDR3 loop spans 17 amino acids. CDR1 SGHTA and CDR2 FQGNSA come from the germline V gene. The CDR3 here is CASSRQGAIATNEKLFF. DNA of the CDR3: TGTGCCAGCAGTCGACAGGGGGCGATCGCAACTAATGAAAAACTGTTTTTT.

The V call is TRBV27, the J call TRBJ1-5; 8 nucleotides align to TRBD1. Germline V gene lookup returns CDR1 MNHEY and CDR2 SMNVEV (reference sequence). J gave up 6 bases and V 3 bases, and 1 base lay outside the gene matches. The CDR3 is made up of 13 amino acids. The CDR3 protein is CASSLQGAQPQHF. The DNA of the CDR3 is TGTGCCAGCAGTTTGCAGGGGGCTCAGCCCCAGCATTTT.

This chain joins TRBV19 and TRBJ1-2, with a weak D call TRBD1 (6 bases). Germline-derived CDR1 and CDR2 are LNHDA and SQIVND (reference sequence). The CDR3 contains 14 residues. Trimming removed 6 bases from V and 2 bases from J, with 13 bases in between. The chain's CDR3 is CASSRRGRNYGYTF. The DNA for the CDR3 is TGTGCCAGTAGCCGGCGGGGGCGCAACTATGGCTACACCTTC.

The CDR3, as DNA: TGTGCCAGCAGCCAGGGACTAGCGAACTACGAGCAGTACTTC. Protein: CASSQGLANYEQYF. V and J are TRBV4-2 and TRBJ2-7; the match to TRBD2 covers 10 bases. Germline V gives CDR1 LGHNA, CDR2 YNFKEQ. The CDR3 is made up of 14 amino acids. V shed 3 bases and J 3 bases; nucleotides not matched to a gene: 2.

The chain combines TRBV7-9 with TRBJ2-1; D remains ambiguous. CDR1 is SEHNR and CDR2 is FQNEAQ in the germline V gene (reference sequence). The ends were cut back, 2 bases at V and 7 bases at J, with 9 bases in the middle. The CDR3 length is 13 residues. The CDR3 reads CASSLTSLNEQFF. CDR3 in DNA: TGTGCCAGCAGCTTAACCAGTCTAAATGAGCAGTTCTTC.

The rearrangement joins TRBV9 to TRBJ2-1, with D perhaps matching TRBD1 (6 bases). The CDR3 length is 16 residues. CDR1 is SGDLS and CDR2 is YYNGEE in the germline V gene. Trimming took off 4 bases at V and 4 bases at J, with 18 bases between the two ends. CDR3 nucleotide sequence: TGTGCCAGCAGCCCAACGTCGGGACACCGTTACAATGAGCAGTTCTTC. Amino acid sequence: CASSPTSGHRYNEQFF. The variable domain in full, with the rest retrieved from reference TRBV9 and TRBJ2-1, is DSGVTQTPKHLITATGQRVTLRCSPRSGDLSVYWYQQSLDQGLQFLIQYYNGEERAKGNILERFSAQQFPDLHSELNLSSLELGDSALYFCASSPTSGHRYNEQFFGPGTRLTVL.

The chain uses TRBV19 and TRBJ2-1; 12 bases are shared with TRBD2. CDR1 is LNHDA and CDR2 is SQIVND in the germline V gene (reference sequence). This CDR3 has 16 residues. The V and J ends lost 6 bases and 2 bases, in that order; junction bases with no gene match: 5. The CDR3, as DNA: TGTGCCAGTAGGGCTAGCGGGAGGGGCACCTACAATGAGCAGTTCTTC. It is translated as CASRASGRGTYNEQFF. The variable domain in full, completed from reference TRBV19 and TRBJ2-1, reads DGGITQSPKYLFRKEGQNVTLSCEQNLNHDAMYWYRQDPGQGLRLIYYSQIVNDFQKGDIAEGYSVSREKKESFPLTVTSAQKNPTAFYLCASRASGRGTYNEQFFGPGTRLTVL.

V gene TRBV12-3 or TRBV12-4 combines with J gene TRBJ1-2, with a tentative D call TRBD1 (5 bases). This CDR3 has 13 amino acids. V was cut by 5 bases and J by 2 bases, with 9 bases left in between. The CDR3 reads CASSMAGNYGYTF. The CDR3, as DNA: TGTGCCAGCAGTATGGCAGGGAACTATGGCTACACCTTC.

This clone has a handful of counts. This sequence joins TRBV24-1 and TRBJ2-3; a weak D match, TRBD2 (5 bases). Germline CDR1 and CDR2: KGHDR and SFDVKD. The CDR3 has 13 residues. V lost 7 bases to trimming and J lost 2 bases, with 9 bases between them. The CDR3 sequence is CATREGITDTQYF. In DNA form, the CDR3 reads TGTGCCACCAGAGAGGGTATCACAGATACGCAGTATTTT.

This sequence joins TRBV7-9 and TRBJ1-6, with D perhaps matching TRBD1 (5 bases). CDR1 is SEHNR, CDR2 FQNEAQ, per germline (reference sequence). V gave up 5 bases and J gave up 2 bases, with 16 bases separating them. The CDR3 spans 17 residues. As DNA, the CDR3 is TGTGCCAGCAGCCTTTGGCAGGGTGGCACCTATAATTCACCCCTCCACTTT. It encodes CASSLWQGGTYNSPLHF.